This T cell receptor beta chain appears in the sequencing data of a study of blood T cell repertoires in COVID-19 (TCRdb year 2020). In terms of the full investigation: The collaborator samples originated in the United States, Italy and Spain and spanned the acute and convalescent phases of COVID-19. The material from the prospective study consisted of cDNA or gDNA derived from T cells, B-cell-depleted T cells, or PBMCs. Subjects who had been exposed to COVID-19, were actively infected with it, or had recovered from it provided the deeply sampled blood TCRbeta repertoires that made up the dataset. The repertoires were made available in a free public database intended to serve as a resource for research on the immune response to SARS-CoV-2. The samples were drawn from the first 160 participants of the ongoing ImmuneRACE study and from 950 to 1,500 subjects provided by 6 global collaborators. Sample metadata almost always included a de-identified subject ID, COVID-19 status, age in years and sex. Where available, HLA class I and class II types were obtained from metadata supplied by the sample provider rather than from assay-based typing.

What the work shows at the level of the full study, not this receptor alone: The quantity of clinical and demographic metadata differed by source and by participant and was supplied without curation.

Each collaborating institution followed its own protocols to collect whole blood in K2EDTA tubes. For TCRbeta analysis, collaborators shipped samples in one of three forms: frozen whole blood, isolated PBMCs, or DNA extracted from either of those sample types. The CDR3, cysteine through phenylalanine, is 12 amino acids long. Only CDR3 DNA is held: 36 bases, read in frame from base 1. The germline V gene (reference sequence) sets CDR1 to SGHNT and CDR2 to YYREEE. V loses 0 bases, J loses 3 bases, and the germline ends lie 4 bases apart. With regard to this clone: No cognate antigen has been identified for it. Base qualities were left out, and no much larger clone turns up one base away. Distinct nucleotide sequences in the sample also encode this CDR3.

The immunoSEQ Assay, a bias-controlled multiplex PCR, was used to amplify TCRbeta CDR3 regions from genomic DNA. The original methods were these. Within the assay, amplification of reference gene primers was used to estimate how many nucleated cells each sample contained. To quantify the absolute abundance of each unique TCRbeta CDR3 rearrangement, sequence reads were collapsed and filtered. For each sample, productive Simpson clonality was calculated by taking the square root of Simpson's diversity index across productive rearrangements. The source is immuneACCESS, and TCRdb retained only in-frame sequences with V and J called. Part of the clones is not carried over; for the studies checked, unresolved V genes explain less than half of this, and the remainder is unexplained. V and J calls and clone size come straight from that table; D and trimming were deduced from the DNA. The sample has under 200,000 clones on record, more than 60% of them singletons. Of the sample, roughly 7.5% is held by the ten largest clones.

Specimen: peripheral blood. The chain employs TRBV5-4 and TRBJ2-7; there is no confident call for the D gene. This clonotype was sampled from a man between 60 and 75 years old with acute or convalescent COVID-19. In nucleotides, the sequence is TGTGCCAGCAGCTTGGGAGGCTACGAGCAGTACTTC. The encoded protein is CASSLGGYEQYF. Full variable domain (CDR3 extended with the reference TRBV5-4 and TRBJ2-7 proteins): ETGVTQSPTHLIKTRGQQVTLRCSSQSGHNTVSWYQQALGQGPQFIFQYYREEENGRGNFPPRFSGLQFPNYSSELNVNALELDDSALYLCASSLGGYEQYFGPGTRLTVT.